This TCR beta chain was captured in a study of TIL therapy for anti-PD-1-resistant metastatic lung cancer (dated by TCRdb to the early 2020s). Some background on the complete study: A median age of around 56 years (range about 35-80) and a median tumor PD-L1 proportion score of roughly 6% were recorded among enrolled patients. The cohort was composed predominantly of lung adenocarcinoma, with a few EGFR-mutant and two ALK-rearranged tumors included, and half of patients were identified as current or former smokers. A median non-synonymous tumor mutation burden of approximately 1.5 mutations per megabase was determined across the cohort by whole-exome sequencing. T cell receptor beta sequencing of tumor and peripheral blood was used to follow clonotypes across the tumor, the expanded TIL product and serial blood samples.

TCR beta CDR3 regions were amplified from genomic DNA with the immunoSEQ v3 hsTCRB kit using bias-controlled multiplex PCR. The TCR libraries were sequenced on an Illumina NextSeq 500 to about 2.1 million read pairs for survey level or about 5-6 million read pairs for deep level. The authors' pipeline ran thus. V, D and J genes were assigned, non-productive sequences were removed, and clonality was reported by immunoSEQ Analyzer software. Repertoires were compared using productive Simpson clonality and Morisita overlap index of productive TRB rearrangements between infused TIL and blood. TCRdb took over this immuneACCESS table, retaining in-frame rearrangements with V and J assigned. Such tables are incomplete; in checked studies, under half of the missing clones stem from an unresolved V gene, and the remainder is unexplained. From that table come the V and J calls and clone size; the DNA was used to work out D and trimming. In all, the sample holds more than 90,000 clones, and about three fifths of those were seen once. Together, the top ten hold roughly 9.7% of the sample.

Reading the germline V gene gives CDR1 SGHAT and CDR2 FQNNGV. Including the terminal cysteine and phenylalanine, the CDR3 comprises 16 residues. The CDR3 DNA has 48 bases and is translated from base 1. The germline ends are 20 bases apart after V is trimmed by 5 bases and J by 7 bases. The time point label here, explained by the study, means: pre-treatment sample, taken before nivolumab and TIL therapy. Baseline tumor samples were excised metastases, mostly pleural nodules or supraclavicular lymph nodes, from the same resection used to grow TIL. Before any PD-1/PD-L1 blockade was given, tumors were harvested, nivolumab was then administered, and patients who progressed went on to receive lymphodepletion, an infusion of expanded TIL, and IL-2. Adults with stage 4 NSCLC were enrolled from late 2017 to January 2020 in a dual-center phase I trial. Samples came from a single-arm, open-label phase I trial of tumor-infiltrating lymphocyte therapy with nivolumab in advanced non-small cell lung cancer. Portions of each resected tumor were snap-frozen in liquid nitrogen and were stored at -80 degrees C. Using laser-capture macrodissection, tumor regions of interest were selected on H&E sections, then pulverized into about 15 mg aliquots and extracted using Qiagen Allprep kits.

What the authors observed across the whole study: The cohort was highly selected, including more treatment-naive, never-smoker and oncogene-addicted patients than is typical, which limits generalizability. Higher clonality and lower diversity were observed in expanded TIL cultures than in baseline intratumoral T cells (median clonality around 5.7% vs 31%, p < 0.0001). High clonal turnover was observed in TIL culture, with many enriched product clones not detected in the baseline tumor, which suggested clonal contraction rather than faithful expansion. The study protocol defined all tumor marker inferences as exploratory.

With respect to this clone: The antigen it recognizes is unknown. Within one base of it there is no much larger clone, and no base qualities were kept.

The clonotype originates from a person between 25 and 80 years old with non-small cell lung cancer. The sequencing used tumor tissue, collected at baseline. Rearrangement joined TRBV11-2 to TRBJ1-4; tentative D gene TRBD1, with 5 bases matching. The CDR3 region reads CASSPLGGRSGEKLFF. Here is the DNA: TGTGCCAGCAGCCCCCTGGGGGGGAGGAGCGGTGAAAAACTGTTTTTT.